The 30 T cell receptor beta chains presented below share a single source sample, sequenced in a study of T cell responses to AZD1222 COVID-19 vaccine. Assay used: immunoSEQ multiplex PCR; TCRdb lists only in-frame clones, some missing. The top ten clones hold 2.5% to 4% of a sample with about 140,000 clones, around 90% of them seen once. Sequences were derived from peripheral blood, sampled on day 0 of AZD1222 vaccination. All receptors derive from an adult in good health.

V is TRBV5-1 and J is TRBJ2-3; D gene unclear. This CDR3 is 15 amino acids long. Germline V CDR1 and CDR2: SGHRS, YFSETQ. V lost 0 bases and J 0 bases, leaving 8 bases between the germline ends. The CDR3 nucleotides read TGCGCCAGCAGCTTGGATCGGGTTAGCACAGATACGCAGTATTTT. This sequence encodes CASSLDRVSTDTQYF.

The rearrangement links TRBV5-1 to TRBJ1-2; possibly TRBD1 for D (6 bases). The CDR3 contains 12 residues. Deletions cut 2 bases from V and 8 bases from J, with 10 bases between. CDR1 is SGHRS and CDR2 is YFSETQ in the germline V gene. The CDR3 region is CASSFAGGGYTF. The CDR3 DNA reads TGCGCCAGCAGCTTTGCTGGGGGCGGCTACACCTTC.

The chain combines TRBV5-6 with TRBJ2-1, with D possibly TRBD1 on 5 matching bases. From germline, CDR1 is SGHDT and CDR2 YYEEEE. CDR3 length: 16 amino acids. V gave up 0 bases and J gave up 0 bases, with 10 bases separating them. CDR3 sequence (DNA): TGTGCCAGCAGCTTGGATAGGGGAAACTCCTACAATGAGCAGTTCTTC. It is translated as CASSLDRGNSYNEQFF. The full variable domain, completed using reference TRBV5-6 and TRBJ2-1, is DAGVTQSPTHLIKTRGQQVTLRCSPKSGHDTVSWYQQALGQGPQFIFQYYEEEERQRGNFPDRFSGHQFPNYSSELNVNALLLGDSALYLCASSLDRGNSYNEQFFGPGTRLTVL.

This chain uses TRBV2 with TRBJ2-7; perhaps TRBD1 as D (6 bases). The germline V gene has CDR1 SNHLY and CDR2 FYNNEI. V lost 10 bases and J 2 bases, leaving 12 bases between the germline ends. CDR3 length: 12 residues. CDR3 amino acids: CAIRGAAYEQYF. As DNA, the CDR3 is TGTGCCATCAGGGGAGCGGCCTACGAGCAGTACTTC.

V is TRBV29-1 and J is TRBJ2-5, with 8 bases aligning to TRBD1. With V trimmed by 3 bases and J by 4 bases, 7 bases remained unmatched. Looked up from germline, CDR1 is SQVTM and CDR2 is ANQGSEA. This CDR3 has 14 amino acids. This CDR3 reads CSVEAQGVGETQYF. CDR3 DNA: TGCAGCGTTGAGGCACAGGGGGTGGGAGAGACCCAGTACTTC. Filled out from reference TRBV29-1 and TRBJ2-5, the complete variable domain reads SAVISQKPSRDICQRGTSLTIQCQVDSQVTMMFWYRQQPGQSLTLIATANQGSEATYESGFVIDKFPISRPNLTFSTLTVSNMSPEDSSIYLCSVEAQGVGETQYFGPGTRLLVL.

The chain employs TRBV4-1 and TRBJ1-4; a weak D match, TRBD1 (5 bases). This CDR3 region has 20 residues. Trimming took off 0 bases at V and 4 bases at J, with 24 bases between the two ends. Germline V gene data show CDR1 as MGHRA and CDR2 as YSYEKL. This CDR3 reads CASSQEPGGEGTGFNEKLFF. CDR3 in DNA: TGCGCCAGCAGCCAAGAGCCGGGTGGTGAGGGGACCGGGTTTAATGAAAAACTGTTTTTT.

This chain uses TRBV9 with TRBJ2-1; D is unresolved. The V gene's germline CDR1 is SGDLS and CDR2 YYNGEE. There are 14 residues in the CDR3. V lost 4 bases and J 7 bases, leaving 15 bases between the germline ends. The DNA for the CDR3 is TGTGCCAGCAGCCCCAGACACACACTGAATGAGCAGTTCTTC. Translated, it gives CASSPRHTLNEQFF.

The rearrangement uses TRBV11-2 and TRBJ1-1; D not resolved. Looked up from germline, CDR1 is SGHAT and CDR2 is FQNNGV. V was trimmed by 4 bases and J by 7 bases, leaving 13 bases between them. The CDR3 has 13 amino acids. The CDR3, as DNA: TGTGCCAGCAGCTGGACGGACGGAGATGAAGCTTTCTTT. It is translated as CASSWTDGDEAFF.

The gene calls are TRBV27 and TRBJ2-1; the D is unclear. Germline-derived CDR1 and CDR2 are MNHEY and SMNVEV (reference sequence). V lost 1 base and J 5 bases, leaving 6 bases between the germline ends. The CDR3 length is 13 residues. CDR3 DNA sequence: TGTGCCAGCAGTTTATGGGCGGACAATGAGCAGTTCTTC. This codes for CASSLWADNEQFF.

The chain links TRBV19 to TRBJ1-1; the D is unclear. Looked up from germline, CDR1 is LNHDA and CDR2 is SQIVND (reference sequence). V was trimmed by 7 bases and J by 0 bases, leaving 3 bases between them. The CDR3 is 11 residues long. CDR3 residues: CASNLNTEAFF. The DNA of the CDR3 is TGTGCCAGTAACCTGAACACTGAAGCTTTCTTT.

The gene calls are TRBV14 and TRBJ1-2; no definite D call. This CDR3 is built from 16 residues. The V gene lost 4 bases and the J gene lost 7 bases, with 22 bases spanning the gap. Germline V gene sequence: CDR1 SGHDN, CDR2 FVKESK. The CDR3 here is CASSLGSMILKGGYTF. As DNA, the CDR3 is TGTGCCAGCAGCCTTGGGTCCATGATTTTAAAAGGTGGCTACACCTTC.

The J gene is TRBJ2-1, the V gene TRBV10-3, with 11 bases matching TRBD2. Trimming at V came to 6 bases and at J to 0 bases, leaving 7 bases not matched to a gene. Germline V CDR1 and CDR2: ENHRY, SYGVKD. The length of the CDR3 is 17 residues. The CDR3 DNA sequence: TGTGCCATCAGCTTGAGACTAGCGGGGTACTCCTACAATGAGCAGTTCTTC. Translating it yields CAISLRLAGYSYNEQFF.

The chain carries TRBV27 and TRBJ1-1; D is undetermined. Germline lookup yields CDR1 MNHEY and CDR2 SMNVEV (reference sequence). Between the trimmed V and J ends, which lost 2 bases and 1 base, there was a span of 17 bases. The CDR3 has 17 residues. CDR3 residues: CASSLDTSLLPNTEAFF. In nucleotides, the CDR3 is TGTGCCAGCAGTTTAGACACCAGCCTTTTACCGAACACTGAAGCTTTCTTT.

The chain uses TRBV18 and TRBJ2-3, with a tentative D call TRBD1 (6 bases). Looked up from germline, CDR1 is KGHSH and CDR2 is LQKENI. Trimming pared 0 bases from V and 6 bases from J, leaving 22 bases between. CDR3 size: 18 residues. CDR3 sequence reads: CASSPPETGLTGSDTQYF. The DNA of the CDR3 is TGTGCCAGCTCACCACCGGAGACAGGTCTAACAGGTAGTGATACGCAGTATTTT.

In its sample, this clone was seen once. The chain carries TRBV3-1 (or the pseudogene TRBV3-2) and TRBJ2-1; D is ambiguous. Trimming left V 0 bases short and J 5 bases short, with 11 bases between. Germline CDR1 is LGHDT and CDR2 is YNNKEL (reference sequence). This CDR3 region has 15 residues. The CDR3: CASSQESYWNNEQFF. Here the CDR3 DNA reads TGTGCCAGCAGCCAAGAGTCGTACTGGAACAATGAGCAGTTCTTC.

The chain employs TRBV7-3 and TRBJ1-6, with D perhaps TRBD1 (5 bases). CDR1 and CDR2 from the germline V gene are SGHTA and FQGTGA. The CDR3 length is 15 residues. The V gene lost 5 bases and the J gene lost 7 bases, with 15 bases spanning the gap. The CDR3 is CASSPEGTGNSPLHF. In DNA form, the CDR3 reads TGTGCCAGCAGCCCTGAAGGGACGGGGAATTCACCCCTCCACTTT. Full variable domain (remainder filled in from reference TRBV7-3 and TRBJ1-6): GAGVSQTPSNKVTEKGKYVELRCDPISGHTALYWYRQSLGQGPEFLIYFQGTGAADDSGLPNDRFFAVRPEGSVSTLKIQRTERGDSAVYLCASSPEGTGNSPLHFGNGTRLTVT.

V gene TRBV28 combines with J gene TRBJ1-2; D is undetermined. V was cut by 6 bases and J by 3 bases, with 11 bases left in between. This CDR3 has 13 amino acids. Germline CDR1 is MDHEN and CDR2 is SYDVKM. The CDR3 loop reads CASRSGGYYGYTF. CDR3 in DNA: TGTGCCAGCAGGTCCGGAGGGTACTATGGCTACACCTTC.

Regarding this clone: A junction end diverges from the germline sequence, so it may reflect a read error. This chain links TRBV6-1 with TRBJ1-2, with TRBD1 matching over 11 bases. Germline CDR1 MNHNS, CDR2 SASEGT. This CDR3 has 14 residues. The DNA for the CDR3 is TGTGCCAGCAGAGAAGGACAGGGGGCCTATGGCTACACCTTC. Amino acid sequence: CASREGQGAYGYTF.

The rearrangement joins TRBV6-1 to TRBJ1-4; D unclear. The CDR3 consists of 15 residues. Trimming stripped 3 bases from V and 5 bases from J, with 13 bases between. Per germline, CDR1 MNHNS and CDR2 SASEGT. This CDR3 reads CASSDVGQANEKLFF. The CDR3 DNA reads as TGTGCCAGCAGTGATGTGGGCCAGGCGAATGAAAAACTGTTTTTT.

The rearrangement uses TRBV10-2 and TRBJ2-7; no firm D call. The CDR3 loop spans 16 amino acids. Trimming cost V 2 bases and J 0 bases, with 14 bases left between them. Germline CDR1 WSHSY, CDR2 SAAADI. The CDR3 spells CASSELGRTYSYEQYF. The CDR3 DNA reads as TGCGCCAGCAGTGAGCTAGGAAGAACCTACTCCTACGAGCAGTACTTC.

The V call is TRBV6-5, the J call TRBJ1-6, with D unclear. V lost 5 bases and J lost 10, with 9 bases in between. The CDR3 contains 12 residues. Germline V lookup: CDR1 MNHEY, CDR2 SVGAGI. The CDR3: CASSRPQSPLHF. CDR3 in DNA: TGTGCCAGCAGTCGACCACAATCACCCCTCCACTTT.

The table lists this clone with a count of one. The chain has TRBV6-5 and TRBJ2-3, with 9 positions matching TRBD1. The CDR3 runs 15 residues. The trim removed 6 bases at V and 0 bases at J, leaving 4 bases unmatched. The germline CDR1 and CDR2 sequences are MNHEY and SVGAGI. CDR3: CASRDRGRSTDTQYF. DNA for the CDR3: TGTGCCAGCAGGGACAGGGGTCGGAGCACAGATACGCAGTATTTT.

The V and J genes are TRBV9 and TRBJ2-3; TRBD2 is a possible D gene (5 bases). CDR1 is SGDLS and CDR2 is YYNGEE in the germline V gene. This CDR3 has 15 residues. V was shortened by 2 bases and J by 2 bases, with 12 bases between the two germline ends. The CDR3 here is CASSVSGSPTDTQYF. CDR3 in DNA: TGTGCCAGCAGCGTGAGCGGATCCCCCACAGATACGCAGTATTTT.

The CDR3 coding sequence is TGTGCCACCATCTCTTCTCGCGGGAGAACCCAAGAGACCCAGTACTTC. Residues: CATISSRGRTQETQYF. This chain links TRBV15 with TRBJ2-5; 7 positions match TRBD2. The V and J ends lost 7 bases and 1 base, in that order; junction bases with no gene match: 12. The CDR3 loop spans 16 amino acids. Germline CDR1 LNHNV, CDR2 YYDKDF (reference sequence).

The V gene is TRBV12-2, the J gene TRBJ2-2; TRBD2, as called in the table, went unchecked against the DNA. TRBV12-2 is a recognized pseudogene. CDR3 length equals 17 residues. CDR3 protein: CASRLGYGSVGTGELFF. The CDR3 coding sequence is TGTGCAAGTCGCTTAGGGTACGGGAGCGTGGGCACCGGGGAGCTGTTTTTT.

Comment on this clone: One end of the junction is discordant with germline, which a read error may explain. The chain uses TRBV5-8 and TRBJ1-4; no clear D gene. Germline V gene lookup returns CDR1 SGHTS and CDR2 YDEGEE. This CDR3 has 14 amino acids. The CDR3 DNA reads TGTGCCAGCAGTTTGGCCTGGGCGGGTGAAAAACTGTTTTTT. Translated: CASSLAWAGEKLFF.

The V gene is TRBV4-1, the J gene TRBJ2-1; tentatively, D is TRBD1 (5 bases). Germline CDR1 reads MGHRA; CDR2 reads YSYEKL. The V gene lost 1 base and the J gene lost 7 bases, with 14 bases spanning the gap. This CDR3 has 15 amino acids. This CDR3 is CASSQVGQGRNEQFF. In DNA, the CDR3 is TGCGCCAGCAGCCAAGTGGGCCAGGGAAGGAATGAGCAGTTCTTC.

The chain has TRBV28 and TRBJ1-3, with no clear D. V was cut by 6 bases and J by 0 bases, with 6 bases left in between. Germline CDR1 reads MDHEN; CDR2 reads SYDVKM. The CDR3 runs to 13 residues. The CDR3 bases are TGTGCCAGCAGGCAGCACTCTGGAAACACCATATATTTT. Amino acids: CASRQHSGNTIYF. The full variable domain, rest sourced from reference TRBV28 and TRBJ1-3, is DVKVTQSSRYLVKRTGEKVFLECVQDMDHENMFWYRQDPGLGLRLIYFSYDVKMKEKGDIPEGYSVSREKKERFSLILESASTNQTSMYLCASRQHSGNTIYFGEGSWLTVV.

The rearrangement links TRBV19 to TRBJ1-5; D not resolved. The CDR3 is made up of 15 amino acids. Trimming removed 2 bases from V and 0 bases from J, with 8 bases in between. Germline V CDR1 and CDR2: LNHDA, SQIVND (reference sequence). Written as DNA, the CDR3 is TGTGCCAGTAGTATAACGGTAAATAGCAATCAGCCCCAGCATTTT. Translating gives CASSITVNSNQPQHF.

The chain carries TRBV28 and TRBJ1-5; 7 bases align to TRBD1. Germline CDR1 reads MDHEN; CDR2 reads SYDVKM. J was trimmed by 7 bases and V by 9 bases; bases with no gene match: 12. CDR3 length: 14 amino acids. CDR3 bases: TGTGCCAGTACTCCAGGGGGTGGGGTGCAGCCCCAGCATTTT. Translating it yields CASTPGGGVQPQHF.